The 9 T cell receptor beta chains given below trace back to one sample, sequenced in a study of blood T cell repertoires in COVID-19. The protocol was immunoSEQ multiplex PCR, while the TCRdb copy is restricted to in-frame clones and leaves out a portion. The table lists some 200,000 clones, about 90% of them singletons, with 20% to 25% in the top ten. Sequenced input: peripheral blood. All receptors come from a man in his 60s with active or convalescent COVID-19.

This rearrangement joins TRBV30 to TRBJ1-2; 9 bases are a match to TRBD1. The CDR3 sequence is 13 residues long. V lost 7 bases and J lost 8; bases outside the gene matches: 11. Per germline, CDR1 GTSNPN and CDR2 SVGIG (reference sequence). CDR3 protein: CAFDYRGPRGYTF. CDR3 coding DNA: TGTGCCTTCGACTACAGGGGGCCCCGAGGCTACACCTTC. Variable domain in full (rest from reference TRBV30 and TRBJ1-2): SQTIHQWPATLVQPVGSPLSLECTVEGTSNPNLYWYRQAAGRGLQLLFYSVGIGQISSEVPQNLSASRPQDRQFILSSKKLLLSDSGFYLCAFDYRGPRGYTFGSGTRLTVV.

The rearrangement links TRBV19 to TRBJ1-5; maybe TRBD1 (6 bases). This CDR3 has 15 amino acids. Trimming took off 2 bases at V and 6 bases at J, with 14 bases between the two ends. Germline CDR1 LNHDA, CDR2 SQIVND (reference sequence). The chain's CDR3 is CASSIFVSGAQPQHF. In nucleotides, the CDR3 is TGTGCCAGTAGTATATTCGTGTCAGGGGCTCAGCCCCAGCATTTT.

This chain links TRBV7-9 with TRBJ1-4; 8 bases map to TRBD1. The length of the CDR3 is 14 residues. Germline assignment: CDR1 SEHNR and CDR2 FQNEAQ (reference sequence). V lost 5 bases to trimming and J lost 4 bases; unmatched junction nucleotides: 3. The CDR3 protein is CASSTGQGNEKLFF. The CDR3 DNA is TGTGCCAGCAGCACCGGACAGGGTAATGAAAAACTGTTTTTT. The full variable domain, with the rest looked up from reference TRBV7-9 and TRBJ1-4, is DTGVSQNPRHKITKRGQNVTFRCDPISEHNRLYWYRQTLGQGPEFLTYFQNEAQLEKSRLLSDRFSAERPKGSFSTLEIQRTEQGDSAMYLCASSTGQGNEKLFFGSGTQLSVL.

This chain links TRBV5-1 with TRBJ1-2, with TRBD1 identical over 9 bases. J was trimmed by 4 bases and V by 5 bases; bases with no gene match: 12. The germline V gene encodes CDR1 SGHRS and CDR2 YFSETQ. The CDR3 is 16 amino acids. Here the CDR3 DNA reads TGCGCCAGCAGTACCCGAACAGGGGGCGTTACCTATGGCTACACCTTC. Amino acids: CASSTRTGGVTYGYTF. The full variable domain, its missing parts supplied by reference TRBV5-1 and TRBJ1-2, is KAGVTQTPRYLIKTRGQQVTLSCSPISGHRSVSWYQQTPGQGLQFLFEYFSETQRNKGNFPGRFSGRQFSNSRSEMNVSTLELGDSALYLCASSTRTGGVTYGYTFGSGTRLTVV.

CDR3 nucleotides: TGTGCCAGCAGCCGTGACAGGGAAGAGACCCAGTACTTC. It codes for CASSRDREETQYF. V gene TRBV14 combines with J gene TRBJ2-5; TRBD1 matches 7 bases. Germline loops: CDR1 SGHDN, CDR2 FVKESK. V lost 4 bases, J lost 3 bases, and 2 bases stayed unmatched. This CDR3 comprises 13 residues.

This chain links TRBV24-1 with TRBJ2-3; a possible D gene is TRBD2 (7 bases). Germline CDR1 and CDR2: KGHDR and SFDVKD. With 2 bases removed from V and 5 bases from J, the gap between germline ends came to 22 bases. The CDR3 has 18 amino acids. In nucleotides, the CDR3 is TGTGCCACCAGTGATTCTTCGGGGGGCGGGGAGGTTGGAGATACGCAGTATTTT. This translates into CATSDSSGGGEVGDTQYF.

This chain links TRBV6-5 with TRBJ1-1; 10 positions match TRBD1. This CDR3 comprises 14 residues. CDR1 is MNHEY and CDR2 is SVGAGI in the germline V gene. The trim removed 5 bases at V and 4 bases at J, leaving 4 bases unmatched. CDR3 amino acids: CASSRDRGGTEAFF. CDR3 bases: TGTGCCAGCAGTCGGGACAGGGGAGGCACTGAAGCTTTCTTT.

The chain recombines TRBV11-2 with TRBJ1-2, with TRBD1 matching over 9 bases. Germline V gene lookup returns CDR1 SGHAT and CDR2 FQNNGV. Trimming at V came to 5 bases and at J to 6 bases, leaving 10 bases not matched to a gene. This CDR3 contains 15 residues. In DNA form, the CDR3 reads TGTGCCAGCAGCCCCTATAGGACAGGGGTGGATGGCTACACCTTC. Protein product: CASSPYRTGVDGYTF.

V is TRBV2 and J is TRBJ1-1; 8 positions agree with TRBD1. The germline V gene has CDR1 SNHLY and CDR2 FYNNEI. This CDR3 has 15 residues. With V trimmed by 6 bases and J by 5 bases, 11 bases remained unmatched. The CDR3 bases are TGTGCCAGCAGCCCCACCGGACAGGGAGGTACTGAAGCTTTCTTT. This sequence encodes CASSPTGQGGTEAFF.